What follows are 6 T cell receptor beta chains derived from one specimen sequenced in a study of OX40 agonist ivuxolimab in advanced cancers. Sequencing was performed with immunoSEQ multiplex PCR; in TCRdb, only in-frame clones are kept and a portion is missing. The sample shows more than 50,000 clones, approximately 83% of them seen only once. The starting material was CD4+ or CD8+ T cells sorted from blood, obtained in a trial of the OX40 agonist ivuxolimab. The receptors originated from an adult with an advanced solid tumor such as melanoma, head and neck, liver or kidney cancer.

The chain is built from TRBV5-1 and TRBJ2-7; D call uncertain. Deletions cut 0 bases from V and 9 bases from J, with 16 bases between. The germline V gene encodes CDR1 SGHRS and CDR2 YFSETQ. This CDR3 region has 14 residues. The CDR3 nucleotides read TGCGCCAGCAGCTTGGACCTTCTGCCCTCGGGGCAGTACTTC. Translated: CASSLDLLPSGQYF.

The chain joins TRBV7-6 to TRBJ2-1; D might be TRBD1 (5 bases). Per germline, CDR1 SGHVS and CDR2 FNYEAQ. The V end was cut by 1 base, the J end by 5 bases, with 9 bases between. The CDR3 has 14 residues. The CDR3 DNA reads TGTGCCAGCAGCTTAGGGGGCCCGAACAATGAGCAGTTCTTC. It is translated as CASSLGGPNNEQFF. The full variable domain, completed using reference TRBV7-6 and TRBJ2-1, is GAGVSQSPRYKVTKRGQDVALRCDPISGHVSLYWYRQALGQGPEFLTYFNYEAQQDKSGLPNDRFSAERPEGSISTLTIQRTEQRDSAMYRCASSLGGPNNEQFFGPGTRLTVL.

Written as DNA, the CDR3 is TGCGCCAGCAGCCAAGCATCGTCGTACTCTGGAAACACCATATATTTT. Protein sequence: CASSQASSYSGNTIYF. This chain connects TRBV4-1 to TRBJ1-3; D gene uncertain. Germline V lookup: CDR1 MGHRA, CDR2 YSYEKL. Trimming took off 1 base at V and 0 bases at J, with 10 bases between the two ends. This CDR3 has 16 amino acids.

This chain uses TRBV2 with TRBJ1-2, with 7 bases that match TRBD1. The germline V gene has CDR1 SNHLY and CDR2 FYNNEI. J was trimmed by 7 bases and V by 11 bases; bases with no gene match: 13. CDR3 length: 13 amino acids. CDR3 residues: CAGGTVPTGGYTF. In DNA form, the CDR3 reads TGTGCCGGAGGGACAGTCCCTACGGGTGGCTACACCTTC.

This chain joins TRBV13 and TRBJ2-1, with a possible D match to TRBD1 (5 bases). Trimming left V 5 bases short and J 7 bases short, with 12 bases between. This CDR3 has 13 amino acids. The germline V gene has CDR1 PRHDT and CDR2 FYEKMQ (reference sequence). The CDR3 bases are TGTGCCAGCAGCCCCAGGGTAAGGAATGAGCAGTTCTTC. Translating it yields CASSPRVRNEQFF.

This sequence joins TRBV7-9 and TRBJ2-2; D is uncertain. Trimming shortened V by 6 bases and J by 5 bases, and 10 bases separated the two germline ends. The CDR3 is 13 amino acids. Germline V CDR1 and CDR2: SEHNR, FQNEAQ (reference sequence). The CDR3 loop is CASRQTETGELFF. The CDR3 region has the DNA TGTGCCAGCAGACAGACGGAGACCGGGGAGCTGTTTTTT.